This passage covers 21 T cell receptor beta chains from one sample sequenced in a study of OX40 agonist ivuxolimab in advanced cancers. Sequencing used immunoSEQ multiplex PCR; TCRdb keeps in-frame clones, though not all of them. Seen here are approximately 48,000 clones, around 77% observed once, and the top ten hold over 2%. Sample: CD4+ or CD8+ T cells sorted from blood, taken in a trial of the OX40 agonist ivuxolimab. The receptor set was obtained from an adult with an advanced solid tumor such as melanoma, head and neck, liver or kidney cancer.

This chain uses TRBV29-1 with TRBJ1-1; the match to TRBD1 covers 7 bases. Trimming took 5 bases from V and 5 from J; bases not matched to a gene: 8. The CDR3 is 13 amino acids. Germline V gene data show CDR1 as SQVTM and CDR2 as ANQGSEA. The CDR3 region is CSVLRQGSTEAFF. The CDR3 nucleotides are TGCAGCGTTTTAAGACAGGGATCGACTGAAGCTTTCTTT.

This chain uses TRBV12-1 with TRBJ1-4; the table names TRBD1, a call not compared with the DNA. TRBV12-1 constitutes a pseudogene. CDR3 length: 17 residues. The CDR3 reads CASSSRDRGGSNEKLFF. The CDR3 DNA reads as TGTGCCAGCAGCTCCCGGGACAGGGGAGGCTCTAATGAAAAACTGTTTTTT.

This chain links TRBV5-8 with TRBJ2-7; weak D call: TRBD1 (5 bases). Germline V lookup: CDR1 SGHTS, CDR2 YDEGEE. This CDR3 is 15 amino acids long. Trimming stripped 1 base from V and 2 bases from J, with 13 bases between. The CDR3 coding sequence is TGTGCCAGCAGCTTGCAGGGCACCGCGACCTACGAGCAGTACTTC. It codes for CASSLQGTATYEQYF.

The chain recombines TRBV21-1 with TRBJ1-2. TRBV21-1 is noted as a pseudogene. The CDR3 sequence is 14 residues long. The CDR3 region is CASSKKFGDRGYTF. The CDR3 DNA reads as TGTGCCAGCAGCAAAAAGTTCGGGGATCGGGGCTACACCTTC.

This sequence joins TRBV5-1 and TRBJ2-3; tentative D call: TRBD2 (5 bases). The CDR3 has 14 amino acids. Germline CDR1 and CDR2: SGHRS and YFSETQ. V was clipped by 2 bases and J by 7 bases, with 14 bases between them. The CDR3 sequence: CASSLSSGGYTQYF. As DNA, the CDR3 is TGCGCCAGCAGCTTATCCAGCGGAGGCTATACGCAGTATTTT.

The rearrangement joins TRBV7-9 to TRBJ2-4; possible D gene TRBD2, 5 bases. Trimming left V 5 bases short and J 3 bases short, with 14 bases between. Germline loops: CDR1 SEHNR, CDR2 FQNEAQ (reference sequence). CDR3 length equals 15 residues. In DNA form, the CDR3 reads TGTGCCAGCAGCAACCCCCCTCGGGACAAAAACATTCAGTACTTC. Its protein product is CASSNPPRDKNIQYF.

In its sample, this clone ranks as medium-sized (0.01 to 0.1%). CDR3 loop: CASSQQTNYGYTF. In DNA form, the CDR3 reads TGTGCCAGCAGTCAACAGACAAACTATGGCTACACCTTC. The J gene is TRBJ1-2, the V gene TRBV6-8; D call uncertain. CDR1 MNHGY and CDR2 SAAAGT come from the germline V gene. Deletions cut 5 bases from V and 2 bases from J, with 9 bases between. The CDR3 totals 13 residues.

V is TRBV7-8 and J is TRBJ1-2, with a possible D match to TRBD1 (5 bases). Germline V gene data show CDR1 as SGHVS and CDR2 as FQNEAQ. This CDR3 comprises 15 residues. Deletions cut 2 bases from V and 6 bases from J, with 16 bases between. The chain's CDR3 is CASSLSGGRGHGYTF. CDR3 nucleotide sequence: TGTGCCAGCAGCTTATCCGGGGGGAGGGGTCATGGCTACACCTTC.

The rearrangement links TRBV19 to TRBJ2-1, with a weak D call TRBD1 (5 bases). V dropped 6 bases and J dropped 7 bases, with 13 bases sitting between them. Germline V gives CDR1 LNHDA, CDR2 SQIVND (reference sequence). CDR3 length: 13 residues. CDR3 DNA: TGTGCCAGTAGCCTCGTTAGGGGAAATGAGCAGTTCTTC. Translating gives CASSLVRGNEQFF.

The chain links TRBV5-6 to TRBJ1-2; a weak D match, TRBD1 (5 bases). Per the germline V gene, CDR1 is SGHDT and CDR2 is YYEEEE. This CDR3 is built from 15 residues. Trimming cost V 2 bases and J 3 bases, with 14 bases left between them. CDR3 bases: TGTGCCAGCAGCTTATCTGGGGGGAGTTACTATGGCTACACCTTC. Residues: CASSLSGGSYYGYTF.

Only one count was recorded for this clone. The chain joins TRBV28 to TRBJ1-6; D unresolved. Germline CDR1 reads MDHEN; CDR2 reads SYDVKM. Between the trimmed V and J ends, which lost 1 base and 13 bases, there was a span of 11 bases. CDR3 length: 13 residues. The CDR3 is CASSLSSPSPLHF. The CDR3 region has the DNA TGTGCCAGCAGTTTATCCAGCCCCTCCCCCCTCCACTTT.

This chain uses TRBV2 with TRBJ1-5, with a weak D call TRBD1 (5 bases). CDR3 length equals 14 residues. V lost 5 bases and J lost 11, with 19 bases in between. Germline V lookup: CDR1 SNHLY, CDR2 FYNNEI. CDR3 DNA sequence: TGTGCCAGCAGTTTCGAGGGGAGGCCTGGATCCCAGCATTTT. Encoded protein: CASSFEGRPGSQHF.

The chain is built from TRBV2 and TRBJ1-3, with D unresolved. The CDR3 runs to 14 residues. The V and J ends lost 0 bases and 4 bases respectively, with 7 bases between them. Germline CDR1 is SNHLY and CDR2 is FYNNEI. CDR3: CASSEAATGNTIYF. In DNA, the CDR3 is TGTGCCAGCAGTGAAGCCGCGACAGGAAACACCATATATTTT.

This clone was seen only a few times. The rearrangement uses TRBV30 and TRBJ2-7; the match to TRBD2 covers 7 bases. Germline V gives CDR1 GTSNPN, CDR2 SVGIG (reference sequence). This CDR3 spans 15 amino acids. V shed 0 bases and J 2 bases; nucleotides not matched to a gene: 7. The CDR3 nucleotides are TGTGCCTGGAGTGTCTTGAGCGGGAATCCCTACGAGCAGTACTTC. Translation gives CAWSVLSGNPYEQYF. Complete variable domain (other parts from reference TRBV30 and TRBJ2-7): SQTIHQWPATLVQPVGSPLSLECTVEGTSNPNLYWYRQAAGRGLQLLFYSVGIGQISSEVPQNLSASRPQDRQFILSSKKLLLSDSGFYLCAWSVLSGNPYEQYFGPGTRLTVT.

The rearrangement uses TRBV5-8 and TRBJ2-1, with D unresolved. Looked up from germline, CDR1 is SGHTS and CDR2 is YDEGEE. Trimming left V 4 bases short and J 9 bases short, with 8 bases between. The CDR3 has 11 residues. The CDR3 nucleotides read TGTGCCAGCAGCCCCCGCCTTGAGCAGTTCTTC. Protein product: CASSPRLEQFF.

J is TRBJ2-1 and V is TRBV7-3, with TRBD1 matching over 7 bases. The V segment lost 5 bases and the J segment 9 bases; nucleotides outside the gene matches: 10. CDR1 is SGHTA, CDR2 FQGTGA, per germline. The CDR3 has 14 amino acids. The CDR3 sequence is CASSPGTASGEQFF. Written as DNA, the CDR3 is TGTGCCAGCAGCCCCGGGACAGCGTCGGGTGAGCAGTTCTTC.

The chain joins TRBV10-3 to TRBJ1-6; D is perhaps TRBD1 (6 bases). The CDR3 has 17 amino acids. With 1 base removed from V and 0 bases from J, the gap between germline ends came to 10 bases. Germline loops: CDR1 ENHRY, CDR2 SYGVKD. The CDR3 DNA is TGTGCCATCAGTGAGTGGACAGCGAGCTCCTATAATTCACCCCTCCACTTT. This encodes CAISEWTASSYNSPLHF.

This clone was seen only once. V gene TRBV18 combines with J gene TRBJ2-7, with a tentative D call TRBD1 (6 bases). In germline, CDR1 is KGHSH, CDR2 LQKENI. The CDR3 covers 16 residues. The V and J ends lost 3 bases and 2 bases respectively, with 17 bases between them. The CDR3 spells CASSPQQGRSTYEQYF. CDR3 DNA sequence: TGTGCCAGCTCACCCCAACAGGGCCGGTCGACCTACGAGCAGTACTTC.

The chain links TRBV7-9 to TRBJ2-1; no reliable D call. The V gene's germline CDR1 is SEHNR and CDR2 FQNEAQ (reference sequence). The V end was cut by 6 bases, the J end by 9 bases, with 18 bases between. The CDR3 has 14 amino acids. The CDR3 DNA is TGTGCCAGCAGGCTCTCGGGTGTTAAAAGTGAGCAGTTCTTC. Translation: CASRLSGVKSEQFF. Together with reference TRBV7-9 and TRBJ2-1, the CDR3 gives the full variable domain: DTGVSQNPRHKITKRGQNVTFRCDPISEHNRLYWYRQTLGQGPEFLTYFQNEAQLEKSRLLSDRFSAERPKGSFSTLEIQRTEQGDSAMYLCASRLSGVKSEQFFGPGTRLTVL.

The chain combines TRBV13 with TRBJ1-2, with D possibly TRBD1 on 6 matching bases. The CDR3 is 15 residues long. Germline lookup yields CDR1 PRHDT and CDR2 FYEKMQ (reference sequence). The V end was cut by 6 bases, the J end by 2 bases, with 16 bases between. CDR3 nucleotides: TGTGCCAGCAGTTACACCGGGACATACAACTATGGCTACACCTTC. It codes for CASSYTGTYNYGYTF.

This clone was picked up a small number of times. This chain links TRBV4-1 with TRBJ2-7, with no clear D. CDR1 MGHRA and CDR2 YSYEKL come from the germline V gene. This CDR3 is built from 14 residues. The V and J ends lost 5 bases and 3 bases respectively, with 14 bases between them. The chain's CDR3 is CASSAGFENYEQYF. The CDR3 region has the DNA TGCGCCAGCAGCGCCGGCTTCGAAAACTACGAGCAGTACTTC.